These T cell receptor beta chains were read from a single sample in a study of CD4 T cells in relation to SARS-CoV-2 and coronaviruses. Profiled with immunoSEQ multiplex PCR; TCRdb holds only in-frame clones, not every one. The repertoire has approximately 17,000 clones, about 79% of them found once; the top ten carry roughly 10%. The antigens these receptors bind are not known. Sequencing was done on a sample of CD4+ T cells from PBMCs, cultured in vitro. The receptors were gathered from a human donor in good health. Each CDR3 is given with its conserved first and last residue. The D gene is left open where the match is weak. The listing skips clone size in some rows; elsewhere it reads once, few, many or a size class.

V: TRBV9; J: TRBJ1-5; D: -; size: -; DNA: TGTGCCAGCAGCGGGGGACAATCAGGTCAGCCCCAGCATTTT; CDR3: CASSGGQSGQPQHF
V: TRBV30; J: TRBJ1-2; D: -; size: -; DNA: TGTGCCTGGGCTCCCATGAGGAGCTTGGTCTATGGCTACACCTTC; CDR3: CAWAPMRSLVYGYTF
V: TRBV19; J: TRBJ1-4; D: TRBD1; size: few; DNA: TGTGCCAGTAGTGCCAGGGGGCGAAATGAAAAACTGTTTTTT; CDR3: CASSARGRNEKLFF
V: TRBV19; J: TRBJ1-1; D: -; size: -; DNA: TGTGCCAGTAGTACGACAAGTGGAGCTTTCTTT; CDR3: CASSTTSGAFF
V: TRBV7-6; J: TRBJ2-2; D: -; size: -; DNA: TGTGCCAGCAGCTTAGCGAGGGGGATGAACACCGGGGAGCTGTTTTTT; CDR3: CASSLARGMNTGELFF
V: TRBV18; J: TRBJ2-7; D: TRBD2; size: -; DNA: TGTGCCAGCTCACCTGGGACTAGCGGGACCTACGAGCAGTACTTC; CDR3: CASSPGTSGTYEQYF
V: TRBV7-8; J: TRBJ1-5; D: -; size: -; DNA: TGTGCCAGCAGCTTAGAGGAGGGCACCCGCAATCAGCCCCAGCATTTT; CDR3: CASSLEEGTRNQPQHF
V: TRBV4-1; J: TRBJ1-3; D: -; size: -; DNA: TGCGCCAGCAGCCAAAACGGGCTTGGAAACACCATATATTTT; CDR3: CASSQNGLGNTIYF
V: TRBV5-6; J: TRBJ1-2; D: -; size: once; DNA: TGTGCCAGCAGCCTAGGATACGCCAGGGGTAACTATGGCTACACCTTC; CDR3: CASSLGYARGNYGYTF
V: TRBV13; J: TRBJ2-7; D: TRBD1; size: once; DNA: TGTGCCAGCAGCTTACGACAGGGGTCGGGGGAGCAGTACTTC; CDR3: CASSLRQGSGEQYF
V: TRBV2; J: TRBJ2-1; D: TRBD2; size: few; DNA: TGTGCCAGCAGGTCGTTTAGCGGGACCTACAATGAGCAGTTCTTC; CDR3: CASRSFSGTYNEQFF
V: TRBV5-1; J: TRBJ1-2; D: -; size: -; DNA: TGCGCCAGCACCCAGACAGGTTTGACGGGGGGCTACACCTTC; CDR3: CASTQTGLTGGYTF
V: TRBV7-9; J: TRBJ1-2; D: TRBD1; size: few; DNA: TGTGCCAGCAGCTTCCAGGGGGCTCCGGGCTATGGCTACACCTTC; CDR3: CASSFQGAPGYGYTF
V: TRBV5-6; J: TRBJ2-2; D: TRBD2; size: -; DNA: TGTGCCAGCAGCCCCGGGACTAGGGCCGGGGAGCTGTTTTTT; CDR3: CASSPGTRAGELFF
V: TRBV27; J: TRBJ1-5; D: TRBD1; size: few; DNA: TGTGCCAGCAGTGGAGGGACAGGGGGTAATCAGCCCCAGCATTTT; CDR3: CASSGGTGGNQPQHF
V: TRBV13; J: TRBJ2-4; D: -; size: -; DNA: TGTGCCAGCAGCCGCTCAGGGAACCAGTGGGCCAAAAACATTCAGTACTTC; CDR3: CASSRSGNQWAKNIQYF
V: TRBV14; J: TRBJ1-3; D: -; size: -; DNA: TGTGCCAGCAGCCCCTTACAGTACTCTGGAAACACCATATATTTT; CDR3: CASSPLQYSGNTIYF
V: TRBV30; J: TRBJ2-1; D: TRBD2; size: -; DNA: TGTGCCTGGAGTCGGGGACTAGCGGGATGGAAGCCCTACAATGAGCAGTTCTTC; CDR3: CAWSRGLAGWKPYNEQFF
V: TRBV5-6; J: TRBJ2-7; D: -; size: few; DNA: TGTGCCAGCAGCTTAATAGGGTACGAGCAGTACTTC; CDR3: CASSLIGYEQYF
V: TRBV4-1; J: TRBJ2-7; D: TRBD2; size: -; DNA: TGCGCCAGCAGCCAAAGGCACCAGCGGGAGGACTACGAGCAGTACTTC; CDR3: CASSQRHQREDYEQYF
V: TRBV5-1; J: TRBJ2-7; D: TRBD2; size: -; DNA: TGCGCCAGCAGCTGGACTAGCGGGGGGTTCTCACCTTCCTACGAGCAGTACTTC; CDR3: CASSWTSGGFSPSYEQYF
V: TRBV4-3; J: TRBJ2-3; D: TRBD2; size: -; DNA: TGCGCCAGCAGCCAAGTGGGGTTGTCTAGCGGGGGGAAAGATACGCAGTATTTT; CDR3: CASSQVGLSSGGKDTQYF
V: TRBV3-1/TRBV3-2; J: TRBJ2-3; D: TRBD2; size: -; DNA: TGTGCCAGCAGCCAAGTAGGACTAGCGGGAGTTCAGGGGGGTACGCAGTATTTT; CDR3: CASSQVGLAGVQGGTQYF
V: TRBV7-2; J: TRBJ1-2; D: -; size: few; DNA: TGTGCCAGCAGCCGTACGGGACCCTGGACTAGGGATTTGGATGGCTACACCTTC; CDR3: CASSRTGPWTRDLDGYTF
V: TRBV6-6; J: TRBJ2-7; D: TRBD1; size: -; DNA: TGTGCCAACGGACAGGGTTGGGCCTACGAGCAGTACTTC; CDR3: CANGQGWAYEQYF
V: TRBV19; J: TRBJ2-3; D: -; size: -; DNA: TGTGCCAGTACCCGGGACTTTACAGATACGCAGTATTTT; CDR3: CASTRDFTDTQYF
V: TRBV7-2; J: TRBJ1-2; D: -; size: -; DNA: TGTGCCAGCAGCCCCGAGGGGATCAGCTATGGCTACACCTTC; CDR3: CASSPEGISYGYTF
V: TRBV2; J: TRBJ1-3; D: -; size: -; DNA: TGTGCCAGCATGAATGGGATCGGCTCTGGAAACACCATATATTTT; CDR3: CASMNGIGSGNTIYF
V: TRBV3-1/TRBV3-2; J: TRBJ1-6; D: TRBD1; size: few; DNA: TGTGCCAGCAGCCACTTAAGACAGGGGACCAATTCACCCCTCCACTTT; CDR3: CASSHLRQGTNSPLHF
V: TRBV7-3; J: TRBJ2-1; D: TRBD1; size: -; DNA: TGTGCCAGCAGCACTCGACAGGGGAGCTCCTACAATGAGCAGTTCTTC; CDR3: CASSTRQGSSYNEQFF
V: TRBV6-5; J: TRBJ2-3; D: -; size: -; DNA: TGTGCCAGCGGGGACTTCCTAGGGGATACGCAGTATTTT; CDR3: CASGDFLGDTQYF
V: TRBV7-2; J: TRBJ1-1; D: -; size: -; DNA: TGTGCCAGCAGCCGCGTGGGCCTGACGGAGAACACTGAAGCTTTCTTT; CDR3: CASSRVGLTENTEAFF
V: TRBV5-4; J: TRBJ2-3; D: TRBD2; size: -; DNA: TGTGCCAGCAGCCTGTTACTAGCGGGAGCCCGCACAGATACGCAGTATTTT; CDR3: CASSLLLAGARTDTQYF
V: TRBV30; J: TRBJ2-7; D: -; size: -; DNA: TGTGCCTGGAGGGAGACAGCTAACTACGAGCAGTACTTC; CDR3: CAWRETANYEQYF
V: TRBV6-5; J: TRBJ2-3; D: -; size: -; DNA: TGTGCCAGCAGCCTAGGGGGGGTTTGGGATACGCAGTATTTT; CDR3: CASSLGGVWDTQYF
V: TRBV12-3/TRBV12-4; J: TRBJ1-4; D: -; size: -; DNA: TGTGCCAGCAGCTCTGGGGAAAAACTGTTTTTT; CDR3: CASSSGEKLFF
V: TRBV18; J: TRBJ2-1; D: -; size: -; DNA: TGTGCCAGCTCACCACCCTCTGCCGCGGGCCGATCCTACAATGAGCAGTTCTTC; CDR3: CASSPPSAAGRSYNEQFF
V: TRBV5-8; J: TRBJ1-2; D: TRBD1; size: -; DNA: TGTGCCAGCAGCCCCAACTGGGCAGGGGGGGACTATGGCTACACCTTC; CDR3: CASSPNWAGGDYGYTF
V: TRBV28; J: TRBJ2-2; D: -; size: -; DNA: TGTGCCAGCAGTTTAGGGACATACACCGGGGAGCTGTTTTTT; CDR3: CASSLGTYTGELFF
V: TRBV6-5; J: TRBJ2-7; D: -; size: -; DNA: TGTGCCAGCAGCTCCCCCCTGGAGCAGTACTTC; CDR3: CASSSPLEQYF
V: TRBV28; J: TRBJ2-1; D: -; size: -; DNA: TGTGCCAGCAGTTTATGGCAGGCATGGACGTATGAGCAGTTCTTC; CDR3: CASSLWQAWTYEQFF
V: TRBV18; J: TRBJ1-1; D: -; size: -; DNA: TGTGCCAGCTCACCACCGACGAGACAGGCGGGTAATGAAGCTTTCTTT; CDR3: CASSPPTRQAGNEAFF
V: TRBV27; J: TRBJ2-1; D: TRBD2; size: -; DNA: TGTGCCAGCAGGATAGCTAGCGGGAGTACTGAGCAGTTCTTC; CDR3: CASRIASGSTEQFF
V: TRBV5-8; J: TRBJ2-3; D: TRBD1; size: once; DNA: TGTGCCAGCAGCTTGGGACAGGGGAGCACAGATACGCAGTATTTT; CDR3: CASSLGQGSTDTQYF
V: TRBV11-2; J: TRBJ1-4; D: TRBD1; size: few; DNA: TGTGCCAGCAGCCTAAGACAGGGCCGGAATGAAAAACTGTTTTTT; CDR3: CASSLRQGRNEKLFF
V: TRBV19; J: TRBJ1-2; D: TRBD1; size: -; DNA: TGTGCCAGTAGTCCAGGGGGAGGTAACTATGGCTACACCTTC; CDR3: CASSPGGGNYGYTF
V: TRBV2; J: TRBJ2-7; D: TRBD1; size: -; DNA: TGTGCCAGCAGTCGGACAGGGCCGGGTCCCTACGAGCAGTACTTC; CDR3: CASSRTGPGPYEQYF
V: TRBV2; J: TRBJ1-3; D: -; size: -; DNA: TGTGCCAGCAGTGAAGGGGAAGGAAACACCATATATTTT; CDR3: CASSEGEGNTIYF
V: TRBV3-1/TRBV3-2; J: TRBJ1-2; D: TRBD1; size: few; DNA: TGTGCCAGCAGCCGGTCTGCCCAGGGGGCGGGTAACTATGGCTACACCTTC; CDR3: CASSRSAQGAGNYGYTF